This TCR beta chain was profiled in a study of blood T cell repertoires in COVID-19. In the study overall: PBMCs, B-cell-depleted T cells, or T cells provided the cDNA or gDNA that made up the material.

Cohorts were assigned according to the clinical history that participants reported. As processed by the authors: Researchers report that nucleated cell counts were estimated from reference gene primer amplification. The data were produced by immunoSEQ multiplex PCR, yet TCRdb's version contains in-frame clones alone and is incomplete. For V, J and clone size, that table is used; D and trimming come from the DNA. The sample contains 400,000 to 500,000 clones, over 75% of which appear only once. The TCR sequence derives from a woman between 18 and 30 years old who had been exposed to COVID-19. Material for sequencing was PBMCs or T cells enriched from blood (not recorded which).

CDR3 DNA sequence: TGTGCCAGCAGCTTTCGACAGGGGGTTACAGATACGCAGTATTTT. This codes for CASSFRQGVTDTQYF. The rearrangement uses TRBV7-2 and TRBJ2-3, with 9 nucleotides matching TRBD1. Germline-derived CDR1 and CDR2 are SGHTA and FQGNSA. Germline trimming cut 3 bases from V and 3 bases from J; bases unmatched to any gene: 4. The CDR3 sequence is 15 residues long.